This T cell receptor beta chain was found in a study of T cells after yellow fever vaccination. TCR cDNA, made by 5'RACE template switching, carried an added universal primer site and UMIs. TCRdb re-called the 5' RACE reads through MiXCR, storing one row per CDR3 protein. The table has 25,000 to 30,000 distinct CDR3 sequences, 5% to 7% seen once. This clonotype has at least ten counts. This CDR3 has 13 residues. V lost 1 base and J 6 bases, leaving 7 bases between the germline ends. The germline gives CDR1 SGHAT, CDR2 FQNNGV. The receptor was isolated from a man aged 25 to 45 who received the YFV17D yellow fever vaccine. The genes are TRBV11-2 and TRBJ2-1, with D possibly TRBD1 on 5 matching bases. The sample in question was PBMCs, either bulk or a sorted T-cell subset (CD4+, CD8+, memory, or dextramer-sorted; not recorded which), obtained 15 days after the yellow fever booster vaccination. The CDR3: CASSLVGANEQFF. The CDR3 nucleotides read TGTGCCAGCAGCTTAGTAGGGGCCAATGAGCAGTTCTTC.